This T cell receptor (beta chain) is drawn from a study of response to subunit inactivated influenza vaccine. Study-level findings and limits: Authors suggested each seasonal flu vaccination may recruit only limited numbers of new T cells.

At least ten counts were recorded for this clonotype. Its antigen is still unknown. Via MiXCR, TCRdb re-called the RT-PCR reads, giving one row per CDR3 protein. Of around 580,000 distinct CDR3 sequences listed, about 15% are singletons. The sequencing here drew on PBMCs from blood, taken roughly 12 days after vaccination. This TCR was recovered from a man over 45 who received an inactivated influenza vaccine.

Here the CDR3 reads CASSLLAGTNEQFF. The DNA of the CDR3 is TGTGCCAGCAGCTTACTAGCGGGGACCAATGAGCAGTTCTTC. This sequence joins TRBV12-3 or TRBV12-4 and TRBJ2-1, with 10 bases that match TRBD2. V gave up 6 bases and J gave up 6 bases; unmatched junction bases: 5. CDR3 length equals 14 residues.